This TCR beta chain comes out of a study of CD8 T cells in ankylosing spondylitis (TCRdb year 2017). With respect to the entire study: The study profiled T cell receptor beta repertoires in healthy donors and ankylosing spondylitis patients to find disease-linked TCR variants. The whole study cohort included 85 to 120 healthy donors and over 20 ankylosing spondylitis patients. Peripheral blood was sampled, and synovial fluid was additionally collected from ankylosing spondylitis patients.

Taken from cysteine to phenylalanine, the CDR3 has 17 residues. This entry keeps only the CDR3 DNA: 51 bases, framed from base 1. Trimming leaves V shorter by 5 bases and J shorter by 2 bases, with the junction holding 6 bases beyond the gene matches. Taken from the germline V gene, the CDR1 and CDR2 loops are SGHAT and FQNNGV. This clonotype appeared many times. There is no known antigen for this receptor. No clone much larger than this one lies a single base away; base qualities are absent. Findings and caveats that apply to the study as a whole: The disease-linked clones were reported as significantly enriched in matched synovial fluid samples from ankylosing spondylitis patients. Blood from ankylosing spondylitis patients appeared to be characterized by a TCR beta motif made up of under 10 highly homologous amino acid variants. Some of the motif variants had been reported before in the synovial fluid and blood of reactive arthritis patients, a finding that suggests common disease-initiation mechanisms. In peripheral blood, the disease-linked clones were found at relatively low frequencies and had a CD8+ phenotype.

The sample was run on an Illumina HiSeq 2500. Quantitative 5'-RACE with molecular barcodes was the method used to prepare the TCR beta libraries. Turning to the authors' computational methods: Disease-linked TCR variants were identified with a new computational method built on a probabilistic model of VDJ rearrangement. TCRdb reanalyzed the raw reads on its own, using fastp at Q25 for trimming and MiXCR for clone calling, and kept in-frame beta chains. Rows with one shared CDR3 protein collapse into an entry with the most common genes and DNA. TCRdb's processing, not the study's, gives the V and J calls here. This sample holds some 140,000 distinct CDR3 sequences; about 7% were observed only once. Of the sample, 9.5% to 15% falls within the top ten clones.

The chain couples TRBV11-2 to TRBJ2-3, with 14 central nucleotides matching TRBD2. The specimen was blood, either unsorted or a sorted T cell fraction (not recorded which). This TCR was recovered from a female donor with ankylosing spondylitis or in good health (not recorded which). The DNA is TGTGCCAGCAGCGGACGACTAGCGGGGGGGATCACAGATACGCAGTATTTT. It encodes CASSGRLAGGITDTQYF.